Following are 20 T cell receptor beta chains from one sample sequenced in a study of CD4 and CD8 cells across lung adenocarcinoma regions. TCRdb processed the PCR reads anew with MiXCR; each CDR3 protein has one entry. The data contain fewer than 10,000 distinct CDR3 sequences, approximately 48% of them singletons. The sequenced material came from CD4+ T cells from the margin of a lung tumor. Every receptor here comes from a female donor with lung adenocarcinoma. The CD4 and CD8 labels of this study may be unreliable.

Many counts were recorded for this clonotype. This rearrangement joins TRBV6-1 to TRBJ2-5; D gene ambiguous. V was clipped by 0 bases and J by 1 base, with 9 bases between them. CDR3 length: 15 amino acids. CDR1 MNHNS and CDR2 SASEGT come from the germline V gene. The CDR3 region is CASSEAPAVQETQYF. CDR3 bases: TGTGCCAGCAGTGAAGCGCCTGCGGTCCAAGAGACCCAGTACTTC.

This clonotype has only a few counts. The rearrangement uses TRBV6-1 and TRBJ1-5; 9 nucleotides match TRBD1. CDR3 length equals 15 residues. Trimming removed 4 bases from V and 6 bases from J; junction bases left unmatched: 7. Looked up from germline, CDR1 is MNHNS and CDR2 is SASEGT. Here the CDR3 reads CASSVETGGSQPQHF. In nucleotides, the CDR3 is TGTGCCAGCAGTGTTGAGACAGGGGGTTCTCAGCCCCAGCATTTT.

This clonotype has a handful of counts. The CDR3 coding sequence is TGTGCCAGCGGACGACTCGACAGGCAGAACACTGAAGCTTTCTTT. Protein product: CASGRLDRQNTEAFF. The rearrangement uses TRBV27 and TRBJ1-1; D might be TRBD1 (6 bases). This CDR3 region has 15 residues. Germline V gene lookup returns CDR1 MNHEY and CDR2 SMNVEV (reference sequence). V shed 8 bases and J shed 1 base, with 17 bases lying between them.

The V and J genes are TRBV4-2 and TRBJ2-3; 7 bases are a match to TRBD2. Germline lookup yields CDR1 LGHNA and CDR2 YNFKEQ. V dropped 1 base and J dropped 7; count of bases not matched to a gene: 11. CDR3 size: 16 residues. CDR3 sequence: CASSQGLARVWNTQYF. The CDR3 DNA reads TGTGCCAGCAGCCAAGGACTAGCTCGAGTATGGAATACGCAGTATTTT.

The chain employs TRBV5-1 and TRBJ1-3; D ambiguous. V lost 0 bases, J lost 0 bases, and 4 bases lay in between. Germline CDR1 is SGHRS and CDR2 is YFSETQ. The CDR3 sequence is 14 residues long. The CDR3 DNA is TGCGCCAGCAGCTTGGATCCCTCTGGAAACACCATATATTTT. Its translation: CASSLDPSGNTIYF.

The chain employs TRBV27 and TRBJ2-5; tentatively, D is TRBD2 (6 bases). The DNA end is more similar to TRBJ2-1, so the J call may be wrong. The CDR3 extends over 17 amino acids. The V gene's germline CDR1 is MNHEY and CDR2 SMNVEV (reference sequence). DNA for the CDR3: TGTGCCAGCAGTTCGTCGGCCTCTAGCGTCAGATGGAATGAGCAGTTCTTC. Protein sequence: CASSSSASSVRWNEQFF.

The table lists this clonotype with many counts. The chain recombines TRBV25-1 with TRBJ2-7; D gene unclear. The CDR3 covers 16 residues. Germline V gene lookup returns CDR1 MGHDK and CDR2 SYGVNS. Between the trimmed V and J ends, which lost 1 base and 0 bases, there was a span of 13 bases. The CDR3 region has the DNA TGTGCCAGCAGTGAATCGGGCGGCAAGAGCTCCTACGAGCAGTACTTC. Translating gives CASSESGGKSSYEQYF.

In its sample, this clonotype is large. The chain is built from TRBV6-5 and TRBJ2-4, with 10 bases lining up with TRBD2. The V and J ends lost 0 bases and 7 bases, in that order; junction bases with no gene match: 3. The CDR3 contains 15 residues. Germline CDR1 reads MNHEY; CDR2 reads SVGAGI. CDR3 nucleotide sequence: TGTGCCAGCAGTTACTCGAGCGGGAGGGGGAACATTCAGTACTTC. It codes for CASSYSSGRGNIQYF.

This clonotype is labeled as medium-sized. V is TRBV6-1 and J is TRBJ1-2, with D tentatively TRBD1 (5 bases). CDR1 and CDR2 (germline): MNHNS, SASEGT. This CDR3 comprises 13 residues. The germline V and J ends were trimmed by 11 bases and 8 bases, with 21 bases remaining between them. CDR3 sequence: CASRSPDWDGYTF. CDR3 in DNA: TGTGCCTCTAGGTCCCCAGACTGGGACGGCTACACCTTC.

The DNA of the CDR3 is TGTGCCAGCAGTGAAGCGGCGGGACTGGCGGAGTACTTC. It encodes CASSEAAGLAEYF. The rearrangement joins TRBV6-1 to TRBJ2-5, with TRBD2 as a possible D gene (6 bases). This CDR3 has 13 residues. The V end lost 0 bases, the J end lost 12 bases, and 14 bases lay between the germline ends. CDR1 is MNHNS, CDR2 SASEGT, per germline.

This clonotype was found a few times. The J gene is TRBJ2-1, the V gene TRBV11-2, with D perhaps TRBD2 (6 bases). Trimming cost V 5 bases and J 8 bases, with 16 bases left between them. Germline CDR1 and CDR2: SGHAT and FQNNGV. This CDR3 is built from 14 residues. The DNA for the CDR3 is TGTGCCAGCAGCCCGGGACTCGTTTCCGATGAGCAGTTCTTC. Protein product: CASSPGLVSDEQFF.

By frequency in the sample, this clonotype is medium-sized (0.01 to 0.1%). This CDR3 reads CASSASRNLAGGPSDTQYF. The CDR3 bases are TGTGCCAGCAGTGCCTCTCGAAACCTAGCGGGAGGGCCCTCAGATACGCAGTATTTT. The rearrangement uses TRBV6-1 and TRBJ2-3; TRBD2 matches 12 bases. The germline V gene encodes CDR1 MNHNS and CDR2 SASEGT. V shed 4 bases, J shed 4 bases, and the junction held 15 bases outside the gene matches. This CDR3 has 19 amino acids.

V and J are TRBV4-1 and TRBJ2-3, with 7 bases that match TRBD1. The J segment lost 4 bases and the V segment lost 3 bases, leaving 7 bases of the junction unmatched. The germline V gene has CDR1 MGHRA and CDR2 YSYEKL. The CDR3 covers 15 residues. CDR3 coding DNA: TGCGCCAGCAGCCAGATTGACAGGGACGCAGATACGCAGTATTTT. Protein: CASSQIDRDADTQYF.

This clonotype was detected once. The J gene is TRBJ2-2, the V gene TRBV6-5; 10 bases fit TRBD1. CDR1 is MNHEY and CDR2 is SVGAGI in the germline V gene. CDR3 size: 16 residues. Losses at the gene ends were 3 bases for V and 3 bases for J; bases not matched to a gene: 4. DNA of the CDR3: TGTGCCAGCAGTTATCAGGGACAGGGGTACACCGGGGAGCTGTTTTTT. Its translation is CASSYQGQGYTGELFF.

The table lists this clonotype with many counts. This chain links TRBV6-1 with TRBJ2-5; D is perhaps TRBD1 or TRBD2 (5 bases each). Germline V gene data show CDR1 as MNHNS and CDR2 as SASEGT. V shed 1 base and J shed 4 bases, with 10 bases lying between them. The CDR3 contains 14 residues. CDR3 region: CASSEGGIGETQYF. CDR3 in DNA: TGTGCCAGCAGTGAAGGGGGGATAGGAGAGACCCAGTACTTC.

This chain uses TRBV6-1 with TRBJ2-1; 7 bases map to TRBD1. Matching the DNA end better, TRBJ2-7 makes the J call doubtful. CDR3 length equals 11 residues. Germline CDR1 reads MNHNS; CDR2 reads SASEGT. In DNA, the CDR3 is TGTGCCAGCGGCCCAGGGGGCGAGCAGTACTTC. This codes for CASGPGGEQYF.

The CDR3 coding sequence is TGTGCCAGGGGTTACGTGGGCCGTGGCCCAGATACGCAGTATTTT. Protein: CARGYVGRGPDTQYF. V and J are TRBV6-5 and TRBJ2-3; D gene uncertain. Trimming removed 9 bases from V and 4 bases from J, with 20 bases in between. The CDR3 has 15 amino acids. Germline V gene data show CDR1 as MNHEY and CDR2 as SVGAGI.

This chain joins TRBV6-5 and TRBJ2-1; D unclear. The CDR3 has 15 amino acids. CDR1 and CDR2 (germline): MNHEY, SVGAGI. V dropped 0 bases and J dropped 7 bases, with 13 bases sitting between them. As DNA, the CDR3 is TGTGCCAGCAGTTACTCGTACCTTTTATTGAATGAGCAGTTCTTC. Its translation is CASSYSYLLLNEQFF.

V is TRBV4-1 and J is TRBJ2-3; D uncertain. CDR1 is MGHRA, CDR2 YSYEKL, per germline. Trimming removed 1 base at V and 7 bases at J, with 6 bases between. This CDR3 region has 12 residues. Here the CDR3 DNA reads TGCGCCAGCAGCCAAGGTGGACATACGCAGTATTTT. This codes for CASSQGGHTQYF.

This clonotype was recorded at least ten times. The chain employs TRBV6-5 and TRBJ2-7, with D perhaps being TRBD1 or TRBD2 (5 bases each). The germline V and J ends were trimmed by 4 bases and 0 bases, with 13 bases remaining between them. From germline, CDR1 is MNHEY and CDR2 SVGAGI. CDR3 length: 15 residues. The CDR3 sequence is CASSLGPQSSYEQYF. The CDR3 DNA reads as TGTGCCAGCAGTTTGGGACCGCAGAGCTCCTACGAGCAGTACTTC.